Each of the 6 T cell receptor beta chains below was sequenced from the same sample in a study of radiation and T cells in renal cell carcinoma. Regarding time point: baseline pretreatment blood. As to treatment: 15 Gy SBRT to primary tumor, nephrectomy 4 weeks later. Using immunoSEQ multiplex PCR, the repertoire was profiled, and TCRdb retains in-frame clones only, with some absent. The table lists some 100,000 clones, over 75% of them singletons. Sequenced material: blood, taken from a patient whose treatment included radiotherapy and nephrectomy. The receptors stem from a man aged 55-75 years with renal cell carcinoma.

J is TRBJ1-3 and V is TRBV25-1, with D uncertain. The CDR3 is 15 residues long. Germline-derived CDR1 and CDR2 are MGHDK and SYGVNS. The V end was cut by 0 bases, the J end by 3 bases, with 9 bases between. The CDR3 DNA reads TGTGCCAGCAGTGAATACCCGGGAAATGGAAACACCATATATTTT. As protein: CASSEYPGNGNTIYF.

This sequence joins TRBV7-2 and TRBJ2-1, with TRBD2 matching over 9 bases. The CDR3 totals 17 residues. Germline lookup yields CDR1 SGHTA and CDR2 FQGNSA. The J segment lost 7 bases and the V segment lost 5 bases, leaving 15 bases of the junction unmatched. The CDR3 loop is CASSPARGSGRWNEQFF. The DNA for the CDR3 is TGTGCCAGCAGCCCGGCCAGGGGGAGCGGGAGGTGGAATGAGCAGTTCTTC.

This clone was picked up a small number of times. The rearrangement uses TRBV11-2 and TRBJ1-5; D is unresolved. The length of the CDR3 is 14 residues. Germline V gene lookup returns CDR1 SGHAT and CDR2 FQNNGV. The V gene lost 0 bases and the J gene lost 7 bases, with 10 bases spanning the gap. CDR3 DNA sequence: TGTGCCAGCAGCTTAGATCTAGGGCGCCAGCCCCAGCATTTT. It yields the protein CASSLDLGRQPQHF.

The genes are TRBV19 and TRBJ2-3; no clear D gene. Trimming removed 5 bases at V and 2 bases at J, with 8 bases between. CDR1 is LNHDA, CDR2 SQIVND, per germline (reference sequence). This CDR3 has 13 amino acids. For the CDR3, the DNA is TGTGCCAGTAGTCCGGGCCTCACAGATACGCAGTATTTT. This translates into CASSPGLTDTQYF.

The CDR3 nucleotides read TGTGCCAGCAGCTTCGGGACAGGGATTGAAGGTCAGCCCCAGCATTTT. Translated: CASSFGTGIEGQPQHF. The J gene is TRBJ1-5, the V gene TRBV5-6, with 9 nucleotides matching TRBD1. CDR1 is SGHDT, CDR2 YYEEEE, per germline. With 2 bases clipped from V and 6 bases from J, the junction kept 9 bases outside the gene matches. The CDR3 contains 16 residues.

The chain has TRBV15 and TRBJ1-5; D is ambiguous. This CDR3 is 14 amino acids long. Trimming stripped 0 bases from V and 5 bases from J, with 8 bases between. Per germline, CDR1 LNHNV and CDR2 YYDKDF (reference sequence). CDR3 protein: CATSRDRTDQPQHF. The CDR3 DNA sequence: TGTGCCACCAGCAGAGATCGAACAGATCAGCCCCAGCATTTT.